Only a few counts were recorded for the clone carrying this TCR beta chain. The antigen remains undetermined. These data come from a study of T and B cells in COVID-19 patients. Study outcomes and limitations: Symptomatic-phase blood samples from mildly ill patients and early samples from severe cases were scarce.

Multiplex PCR with BIOMED2 TRB-A/B primer pools amplified TRB rearrangements. TCRdb reanalysed the multiplex PCR reads using MiXCR and keeps one entry per CDR3 protein. The top ten clones hold around 17% of a sample with about 11,000 distinct CDR3 sequences, roughly 31% of them seen once. From blood, about 240-550 ng of genomic DNA served as TRB template. V was clipped by 3 bases and J by 4 bases, with 11 bases between them. Germline assignment: CDR1 SGHTA and CDR2 FQGNSA. The CDR3 loop spans 14 amino acids. V is TRBV7-2 and J is TRBJ2-3; a weak D match, TRBD2 (6 bases). The TCR sequence derives from a human donor with active COVID-19. The sample comprised blood. The chain's CDR3 is CASSFPGTADTQYF. In DNA, the CDR3 is TGTGCCAGCAGCTTTCCAGGGACTGCAGATACGCAGTATTTT.